These 15 T cell receptor beta chains were all obtained from the same sample, sequenced in a study of radiotherapy plus CTLA-4 blockade in lung cancer. The table came from immunoSEQ multiplex PCR; TCRdb's copy has only in-frame clones and leaves some out. The sample comprises approximately 99,000 clones, around 90% of which are singletons, and about 5.3% rests with the top ten. The specimen comprised peripheral blood, sampled from a patient treated with radiotherapy plus ipilimumab. These TCRs come from a human donor with non-small cell lung cancer that progressed on radiotherapy plus ipilimumab.

This chain links TRBV6-5 with TRBJ2-7; 10 bases are a match to TRBD1. CDR3 length: 15 residues. J was trimmed by 5 bases and V by 8 bases; bases with no gene match: 12. The germline V gene has CDR1 MNHEY and CDR2 SVGAGI. CDR3 protein: CASARDRDRGNEQYF. DNA for the CDR3: TGTGCCAGCGCCCGGGACCGGGACAGGGGTAACGAGCAGTACTTC.

This chain uses TRBV18 with TRBJ1-4; weak D call: TRBD1 (5 bases). In germline, CDR1 is KGHSH, CDR2 LQKENI. This CDR3 spans 16 amino acids. V lost 3 bases to trimming and J lost 5 bases, with 16 bases between them. The CDR3 DNA sequence: TGTGCCAGCTCACCCAACCAAGGGGCCTTAAATGAAAAACTGTTTTTT. Translated, it gives CASSPNQGALNEKLFF.

The V and J genes are TRBV4-1 and TRBJ1-2; D may be TRBD1 (5 bases). Germline values: CDR1 MGHRA, CDR2 YSYEKL. Trimming stripped 0 bases from V and 4 bases from J, with 12 bases between. The CDR3 extends over 15 amino acids. This CDR3 reads CASSQEQRDFYGYTF. The CDR3 DNA is TGCGCCAGCAGCCAAGAGCAGAGGGACTTCTATGGCTACACCTTC.

This sequence joins TRBV11-2 and TRBJ2-1; no reliable D call. Trimming pared 3 bases from V and 6 bases from J, leaving 9 bases between. This CDR3 spans 13 amino acids. Germline assignment: CDR1 SGHAT and CDR2 FQNNGV. This CDR3 reads CASSFISSNEQFF. CDR3 DNA: TGTGCCAGCAGCTTTATATCTTCCAATGAGCAGTTCTTC.

This sequence joins TRBV5-1 and TRBJ1-3; D is unresolved. Per the germline V gene, CDR1 is SGHRS and CDR2 is YFSETQ. The CDR3 consists of 15 residues. V lost 1 base to trimming and J lost 1 base, with 9 bases between them. Written as DNA, the CDR3 is TGCGCCAGCAGCTTGTTTCCGTCGTCTGGAAACACCATATATTTT. It encodes CASSLFPSSGNTIYF.

This chain uses TRBV5-1 with TRBJ1-5; 8 positions match TRBD1. The CDR3 has 16 amino acids. V was pared by 9 bases and J by 0 bases, with 11 bases of the junction left unmatched. Germline V gene lookup returns CDR1 SGHRS and CDR2 YFSETQ. The CDR3 is CAIVGLGQVSNQPQHF. CDR3 DNA sequence: TGCGCCATCGTAGGATTGGGACAGGTTAGCAATCAGCCCCAGCATTTT.

The J gene is TRBJ2-2, the V gene TRBV6-6; perhaps TRBD1 as D (5 bases). The CDR3 extends over 12 amino acids. Per germline, CDR1 MNHNY and CDR2 SVGAGI (reference sequence). Trimming cost V 6 bases and J 9 bases, with 11 bases left between them. The CDR3 bases are TGTGCCAGCAGCCAGGACATGCGGGAGCTGTTTTTT. It yields the protein CASSQDMRELFF.

The chain has TRBV25-1 and TRBJ1-3; a possible D gene is TRBD1 (5 bases). CDR1 is MGHDK, CDR2 SYGVNS, per germline. This CDR3 is built from 14 residues. V was cut by 4 bases and J by 3 bases, with 10 bases left in between. CDR3 bases: TGTGCCAGCAGTGGACCCGGGGGTGGAAACACCATATATTTT. Translating it yields CASSGPGGGNTIYF.

This chain connects TRBV5-8 to TRBJ1-1; TRBD1 might be the D (5 bases). V was cut by 2 bases and J by 8 bases, with 10 bases left in between. The CDR3 runs 12 residues. In germline, CDR1 is SGHTS, CDR2 YDEGEE. CDR3 sequence reads: CASSFGTVEAFF. CDR3 nucleotide sequence: TGTGCCAGCAGCTTTGGGACGGTCGAAGCTTTCTTT.

This chain links TRBV15 with TRBJ2-7; 10 positions agree with TRBD1. The length of the CDR3 is 20 residues. From germline, CDR1 is LNHNV and CDR2 YYDKDF (reference sequence). V dropped 0 bases and J dropped 5; count of bases not matched to a gene: 19. CDR3 loop: CATSRDSRDRGFGTVHEQYF. CDR3 nucleotide sequence: TGTGCCACCAGCAGAGATTCCCGGGACAGGGGTTTCGGGACCGTCCACGAGCAGTACTTC.

This sequence joins TRBV9 and TRBJ2-2, with 8 bases identical to TRBD2. The CDR3 contains 16 residues. The trim removed 0 bases at V and 1 base at J, leaving 2 bases unmatched. Germline V lookup: CDR1 SGDLS, CDR2 YYNGEE. CDR3: CASSVAGGKNTGELFF. The DNA of the CDR3 is TGTGCCAGCAGCGTAGCGGGAGGGAAGAACACCGGGGAGCTGTTTTTT.

The rearrangement joins TRBV11-2 to TRBJ2-3, with TRBD1 as a possible D gene (5 bases). Germline loops: CDR1 SGHAT, CDR2 FQNNGV. The CDR3 is 14 amino acids. The V gene lost 7 bases and the J gene lost 0 bases, with 11 bases spanning the gap. The CDR3 loop is CASTRTTSTDTQYF. CDR3 sequence (DNA): TGTGCCAGCACCCGGACAACTAGCACAGATACGCAGTATTTT.

This chain connects TRBV28 to TRBJ1-3, with 9 nucleotides matching TRBD1. Germline CDR1 is MDHEN and CDR2 is SYDVKM. V dropped 5 bases and J dropped 4; count of bases not matched to a gene: 12. The CDR3 contains 17 residues. In DNA form, the CDR3 reads TGTGCCAGCAGTCTAGGACAGGGGATTCAAGCCGGAAACACCATATATTTT. It specifies CASSLGQGIQAGNTIYF.

The chain combines TRBV11-2 with TRBJ2-7; 9 nucleotides agree with TRBD2. Per germline, CDR1 SGHAT and CDR2 FQNNGV. The CDR3 contains 15 residues. With 5 bases clipped from V and 4 bases from J, the junction kept 9 bases outside the gene matches. The CDR3: CASSLSGSPGYEQYF. In DNA, the CDR3 is TGTGCCAGCAGCCTTAGCGGGAGCCCCGGTTACGAGCAGTACTTC.

The chain carries TRBV7-3 and TRBJ2-7; TRBD2 aligns across 9 bases. This CDR3 is 14 amino acids long. V trimming: 5 bases; J trimming: 2 bases; junction bases outside the gene matches: 4. The V gene's germline CDR1 is SGHTA and CDR2 FQGTGA. The CDR3 nucleotides are TGTGCCAGCAGCCCGCGGGGGGGTGCCTACGAGCAGTACTTC. Protein sequence: CASSPRGGAYEQYF.